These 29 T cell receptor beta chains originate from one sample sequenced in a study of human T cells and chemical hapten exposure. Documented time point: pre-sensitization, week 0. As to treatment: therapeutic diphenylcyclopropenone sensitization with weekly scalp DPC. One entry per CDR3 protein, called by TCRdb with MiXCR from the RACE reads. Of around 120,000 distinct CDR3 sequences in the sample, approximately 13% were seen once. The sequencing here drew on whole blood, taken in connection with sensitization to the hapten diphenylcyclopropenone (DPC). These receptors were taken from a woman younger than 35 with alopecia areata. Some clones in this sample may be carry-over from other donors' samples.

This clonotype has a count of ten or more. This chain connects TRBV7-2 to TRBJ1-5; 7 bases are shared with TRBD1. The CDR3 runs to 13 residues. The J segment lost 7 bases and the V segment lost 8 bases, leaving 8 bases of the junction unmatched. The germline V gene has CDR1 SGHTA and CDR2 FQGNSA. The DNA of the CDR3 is TGTGCCAGCGGATGGGACAGTTGGCAGCCCCAGCATTTT. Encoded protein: CASGWDSWQPQHF.

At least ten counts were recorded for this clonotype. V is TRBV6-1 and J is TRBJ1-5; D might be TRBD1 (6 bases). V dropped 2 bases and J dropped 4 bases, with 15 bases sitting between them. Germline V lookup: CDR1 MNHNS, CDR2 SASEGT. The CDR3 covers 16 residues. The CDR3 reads CASSEFSGQINQPQHF. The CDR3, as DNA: TGTGCCAGCAGTGAATTCTCTGGACAGATAAATCAGCCCCAGCATTTT.

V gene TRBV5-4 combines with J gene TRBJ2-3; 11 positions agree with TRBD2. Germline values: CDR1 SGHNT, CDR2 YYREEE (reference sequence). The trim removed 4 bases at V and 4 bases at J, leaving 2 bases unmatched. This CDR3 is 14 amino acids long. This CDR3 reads CASSQTSGADTQYF. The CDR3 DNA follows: TGTGCCAGCAGCCAGACTAGCGGGGCAGATACGCAGTATTTT.

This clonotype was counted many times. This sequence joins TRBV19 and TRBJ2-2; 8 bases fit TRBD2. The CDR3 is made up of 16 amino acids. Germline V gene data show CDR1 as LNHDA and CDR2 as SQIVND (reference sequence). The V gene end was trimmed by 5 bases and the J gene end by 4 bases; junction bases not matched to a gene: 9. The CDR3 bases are TGTGCCAGTAGTGATGGACTAGCTATGGGCACCGGGGAGCTGTTTTTT. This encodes CASSDGLAMGTGELFF.

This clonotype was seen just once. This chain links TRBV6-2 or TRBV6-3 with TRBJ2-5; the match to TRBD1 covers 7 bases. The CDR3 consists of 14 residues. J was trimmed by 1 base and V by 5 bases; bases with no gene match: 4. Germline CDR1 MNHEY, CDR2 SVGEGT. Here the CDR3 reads CASSKGQFQETQYF. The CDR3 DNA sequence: TGTGCCAGCAGTAAGGGACAGTTCCAAGAGACCCAGTACTTC.

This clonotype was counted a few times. In nucleotides, the CDR3 is TGTGCCAGCAGTTACTACCCCGGACGGGCAAACACTGAAGCTTTCTTT. Protein sequence: CASSYYPGRANTEAFF. The chain joins TRBV6-2 or TRBV6-3 to TRBJ1-1; D is unclear. Between the trimmed V and J ends, which lost 1 base and 2 bases, there was a span of 14 bases. CDR1 and CDR2 (germline): MNHEY, SVGEGT. This CDR3 comprises 16 residues.

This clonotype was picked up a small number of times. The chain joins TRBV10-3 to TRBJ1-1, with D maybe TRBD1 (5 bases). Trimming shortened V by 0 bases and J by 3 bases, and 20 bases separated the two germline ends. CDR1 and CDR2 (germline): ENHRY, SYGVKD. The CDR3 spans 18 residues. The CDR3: CAISESFWQGKADTEAFF. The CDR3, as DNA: TGTGCCATCAGTGAGTCTTTTTGGCAGGGAAAGGCGGACACTGAAGCTTTCTTT.

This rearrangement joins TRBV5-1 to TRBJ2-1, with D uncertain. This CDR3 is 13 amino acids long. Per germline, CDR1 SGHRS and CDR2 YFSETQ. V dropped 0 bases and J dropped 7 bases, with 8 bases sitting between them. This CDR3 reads CASSLDSRNEQFF. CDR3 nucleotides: TGCGCCAGCAGCTTGGATTCGAGGAATGAGCAGTTCTTC.

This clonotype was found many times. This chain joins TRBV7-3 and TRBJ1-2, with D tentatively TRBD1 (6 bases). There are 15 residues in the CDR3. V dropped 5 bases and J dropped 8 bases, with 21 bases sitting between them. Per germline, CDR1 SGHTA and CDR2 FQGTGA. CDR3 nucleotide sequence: TGTGCCAGCAGCCCTACGACACGGGGGCGCGGCGGCTACACCTTC. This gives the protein CASSPTTRGRGGYTF.

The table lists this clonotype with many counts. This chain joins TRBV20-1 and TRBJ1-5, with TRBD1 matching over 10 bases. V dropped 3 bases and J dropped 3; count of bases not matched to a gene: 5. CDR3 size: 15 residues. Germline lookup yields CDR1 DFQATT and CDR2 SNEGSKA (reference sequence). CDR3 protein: CSASKDRGINQPQHF. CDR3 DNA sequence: TGCAGTGCTAGTAAGGACAGGGGGATCAATCAGCCCCAGCATTTT.

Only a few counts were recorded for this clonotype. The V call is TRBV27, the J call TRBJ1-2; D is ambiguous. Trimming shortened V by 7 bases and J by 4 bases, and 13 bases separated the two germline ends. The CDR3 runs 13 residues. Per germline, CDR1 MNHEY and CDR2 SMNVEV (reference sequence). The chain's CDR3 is CASKASQTYGYTF. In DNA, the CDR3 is TGTGCCAGCAAGGCCAGCCAGACCTATGGCTACACCTTC.

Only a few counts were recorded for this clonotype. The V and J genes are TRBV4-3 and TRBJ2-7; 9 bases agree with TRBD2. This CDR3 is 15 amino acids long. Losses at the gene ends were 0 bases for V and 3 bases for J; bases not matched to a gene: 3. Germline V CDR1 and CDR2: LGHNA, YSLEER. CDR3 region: CASSQDLAGFYEQYF. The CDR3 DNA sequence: TGCGCCAGCAGCCAAGACCTAGCGGGATTCTACGAGCAGTACTTC.

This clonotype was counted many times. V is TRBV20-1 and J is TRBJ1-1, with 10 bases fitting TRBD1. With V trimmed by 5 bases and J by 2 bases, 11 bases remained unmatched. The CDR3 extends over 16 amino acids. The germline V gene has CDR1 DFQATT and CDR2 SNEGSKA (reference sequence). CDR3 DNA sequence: TGCAGTGCTCCCGATGCGGGACAGGGGACTAACACTGAAGCTTTCTTT. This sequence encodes CSAPDAGQGTNTEAFF.

CDR3 in DNA: TGTGCCAGCAGTGTCGGGAGGGTCACAGATACGCAGTATTTT. Its protein is CASSVGRVTDTQYF. The V and J genes are TRBV28 and TRBJ2-3, with TRBD2 matching over 8 bases. CDR3 length: 14 residues. V shed 5 bases and J 2 bases; nucleotides not matched to a gene: 3. Germline CDR1 MDHEN, CDR2 SYDVKM.

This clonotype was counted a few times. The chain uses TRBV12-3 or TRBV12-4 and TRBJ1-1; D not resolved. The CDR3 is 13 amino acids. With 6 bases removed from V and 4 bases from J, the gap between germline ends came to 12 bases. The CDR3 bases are TGTGCCAGCAGCTTACAGCCAAGCACTGAAGCTTTCTTT. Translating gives CASSLQPSTEAFF.

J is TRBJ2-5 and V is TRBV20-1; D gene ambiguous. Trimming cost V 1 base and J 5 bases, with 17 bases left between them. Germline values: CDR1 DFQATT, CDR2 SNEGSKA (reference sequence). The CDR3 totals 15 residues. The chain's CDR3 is CSARAFSGTAETQYF. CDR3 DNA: TGCAGTGCTAGAGCCTTCTCCGGAACAGCGGAGACCCAGTACTTC.

The CDR3 bases are TGTGCCAGCAGTTTAGTGGTGGGGGACTTCCTCCACTTT. As protein: CASSLVVGDFLHF. V gene TRBV28 combines with J gene TRBJ1-6; the D gene is possibly TRBD1 (5 bases). The germline V and J ends were trimmed by 2 bases and 15 bases, with 14 bases remaining between them. Per germline, CDR1 MDHEN and CDR2 SYDVKM. The CDR3 totals 13 residues.

CDR3 nucleotide sequence: TGTGCCAGCAGCCCCTCACCCCAGGGGTTCAATCAGCCCCAGCATTTT. Protein sequence: CASSPSPQGFNQPQHF. The chain uses TRBV6-5 and TRBJ1-5, with D possibly matching TRBD1 (6 bases). V shed 6 bases and J shed 3 bases, with 18 bases lying between them. The CDR3 has 16 residues. Germline assignment: CDR1 MNHEY and CDR2 SVGAGI.

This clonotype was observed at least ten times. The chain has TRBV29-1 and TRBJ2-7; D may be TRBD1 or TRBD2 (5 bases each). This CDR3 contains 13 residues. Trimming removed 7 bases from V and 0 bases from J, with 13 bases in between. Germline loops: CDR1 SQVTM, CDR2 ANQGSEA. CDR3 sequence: CSAWDGYSYEQYF. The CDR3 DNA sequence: TGCAGCGCATGGGACGGGTACTCCTACGAGCAGTACTTC.

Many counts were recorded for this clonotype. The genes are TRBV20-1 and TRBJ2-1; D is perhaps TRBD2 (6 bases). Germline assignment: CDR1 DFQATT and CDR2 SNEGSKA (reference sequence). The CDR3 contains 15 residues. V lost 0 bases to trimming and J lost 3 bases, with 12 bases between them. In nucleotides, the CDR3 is TGCAGTGCTAGAGAAGCAGCGGGCGACTACAATGAGCAGTTCTTC. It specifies CSAREAAGDYNEQFF.

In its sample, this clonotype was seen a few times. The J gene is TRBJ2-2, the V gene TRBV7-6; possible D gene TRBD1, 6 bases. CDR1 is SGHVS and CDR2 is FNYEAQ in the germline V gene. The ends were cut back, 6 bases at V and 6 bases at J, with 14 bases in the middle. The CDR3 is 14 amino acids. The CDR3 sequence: CASRPQGYPGELFF. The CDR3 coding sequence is TGTGCCAGCAGGCCACAGGGTTATCCCGGGGAGCTGTTTTTT.

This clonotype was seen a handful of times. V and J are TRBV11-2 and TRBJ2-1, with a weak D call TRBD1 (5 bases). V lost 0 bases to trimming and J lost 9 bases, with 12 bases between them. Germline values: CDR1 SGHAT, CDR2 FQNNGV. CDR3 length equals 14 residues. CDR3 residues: CASSLDRGFGEQFF. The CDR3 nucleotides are TGTGCCAGCAGCTTAGATAGGGGTTTTGGTGAGCAGTTCTTC. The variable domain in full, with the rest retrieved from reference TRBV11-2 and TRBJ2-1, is EAGVAQSPRYKIIEKRQSVAFWCNPISGHATLYWYQQILGQGPKLLIQFQNNGVVDDSQLPKDRFSAERLKGVDSTLKIQPAKLEDSAVYLCASSLDRGFGEQFFGPGTRLTVL.

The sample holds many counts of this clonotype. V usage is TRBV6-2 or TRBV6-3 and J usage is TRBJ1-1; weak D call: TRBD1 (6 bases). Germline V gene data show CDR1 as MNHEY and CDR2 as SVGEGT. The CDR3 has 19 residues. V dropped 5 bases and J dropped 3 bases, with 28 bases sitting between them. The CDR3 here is CASSPSFLEGGLWDTEAFF. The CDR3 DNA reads TGTGCCAGCAGTCCCTCTTTTTTGGAGGGGGGACTTTGGGACACTGAAGCTTTCTTT.

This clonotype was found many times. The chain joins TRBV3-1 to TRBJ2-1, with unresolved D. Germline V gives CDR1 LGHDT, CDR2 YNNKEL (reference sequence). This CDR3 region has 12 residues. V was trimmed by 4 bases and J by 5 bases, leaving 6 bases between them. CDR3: CASSRSNNEQFF. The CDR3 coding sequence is TGTGCCAGCAGCCGTTCCAACAATGAGCAGTTCTTC.

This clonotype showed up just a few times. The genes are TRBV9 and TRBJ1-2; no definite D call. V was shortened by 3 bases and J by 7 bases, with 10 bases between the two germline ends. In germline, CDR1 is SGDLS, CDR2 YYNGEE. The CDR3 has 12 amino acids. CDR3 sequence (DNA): TGTGCCAGCAGCGCGTCTGGGCTTGGCTACACCTTC. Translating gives CASSASGLGYTF.

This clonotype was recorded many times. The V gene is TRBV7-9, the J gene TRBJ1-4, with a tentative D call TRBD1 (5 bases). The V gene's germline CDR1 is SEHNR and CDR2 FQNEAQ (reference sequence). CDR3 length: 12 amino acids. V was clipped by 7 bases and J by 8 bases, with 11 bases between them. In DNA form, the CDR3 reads TGTGCCAGCAACCCCACAGGAGAAAAACTGTTTTTT. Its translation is CASNPTGEKLFF. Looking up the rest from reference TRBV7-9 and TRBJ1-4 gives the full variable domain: DTGVSQNPRHKITKRGQNVTFRCDPISEHNRLYWYRQTLGQGPEFLTYFQNEAQLEKSRLLSDRFSAERPKGSFSTLEIQRTEQGDSAMYLCASNPTGEKLFFGSGTQLSVL.

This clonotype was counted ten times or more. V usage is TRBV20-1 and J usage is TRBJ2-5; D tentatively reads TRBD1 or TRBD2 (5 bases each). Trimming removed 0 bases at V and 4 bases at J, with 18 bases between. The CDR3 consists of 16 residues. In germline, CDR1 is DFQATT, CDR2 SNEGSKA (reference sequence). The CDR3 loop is CSARDQHRGFVETQYF. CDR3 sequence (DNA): TGCAGTGCTAGAGATCAACATCGGGGCTTCGTAGAGACCCAGTACTTC.

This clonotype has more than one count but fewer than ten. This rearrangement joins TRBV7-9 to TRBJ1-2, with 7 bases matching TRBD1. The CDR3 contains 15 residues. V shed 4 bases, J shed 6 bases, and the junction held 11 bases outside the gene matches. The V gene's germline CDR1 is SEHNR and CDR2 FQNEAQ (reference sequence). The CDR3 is CASSSTGRVLNGYTF. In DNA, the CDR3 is TGTGCCAGCAGCTCGACAGGGAGAGTACTCAATGGCTACACCTTC.

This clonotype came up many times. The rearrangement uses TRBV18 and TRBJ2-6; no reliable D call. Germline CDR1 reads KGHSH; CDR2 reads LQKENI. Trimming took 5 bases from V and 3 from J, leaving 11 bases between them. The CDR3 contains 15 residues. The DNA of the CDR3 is TGTGCCAGCTCAGGGGTGACCGGTGGGGCCAACGTCCTGACTTTC. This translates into CASSGVTGGANVLTF.